The 28 T cell receptor beta chains below were found in one sample sequenced in a study of cytomegalovirus exposure and HLA in healthy donors (dated by TCRdb to the late 2010s). The method behind the library was the immunoSEQ multiplex PCR assay. Imported from immuneACCESS, the table was reduced by TCRdb to in-frame sequences with V and J called. These copies leave out some clones; in studies compared against another copy, an unresolved V gene accounts for under half, and the cause of the remainder is not known. The sample table lists approximately 98,000 clones, around 85% of them with a count of one. The ten largest clones take up roughly 3% of the sample. Sequencing was done on a sample of PBMCs. These TCRs come from a woman in her late teens or twenties in good health and CMV-seronegative.

J is TRBJ2-1 and V is TRBV7-9; 7 nucleotides line up with TRBD1. Germline CDR1 SEHNR, CDR2 FQNEAQ (reference sequence). This CDR3 is built from 16 residues. The V segment lost 5 bases and the J segment 8 bases; nucleotides outside the gene matches: 15. CDR3 protein: CASSPLYGQESYEQFF. The CDR3 nucleotides are TGTGCCAGCAGCCCCTTGTATGGACAGGAGTCCTATGAGCAGTTCTTC.

J is TRBJ1-6 and V is TRBV6-4; 11 positions agree with TRBD1. Looked up from germline, CDR1 is MRHNA and CDR2 is SNTAGT. V lost 6 bases and J lost 10; bases outside the gene matches: 2. There are 13 residues in the CDR3. The CDR3 DNA is TGTGCCAGCAGGGGACAGGGGGGATCACCCCTCCACTTT. Translating gives CASRGQGGSPLHF.

The rearrangement joins TRBV11-2 to TRBJ1-1, with unresolved D. V gave up 6 bases and J gave up 1 base, with 6 bases separating them. CDR3 length: 12 residues. CDR1 SGHAT and CDR2 FQNNGV come from the germline V gene. The CDR3 here is CASRRGNTEAFF. The CDR3 DNA follows: TGTGCCAGCAGACGGGGGAACACTGAAGCTTTCTTT.

As to this clone: The sample has other DNA sequences that encode this CDR3 too. V gene TRBV20-1 combines with J gene TRBJ2-5; D unresolved. The CDR3 runs 11 residues. The germline CDR1 and CDR2 sequences are DFQATT and SNEGSKA (reference sequence). The V and J ends lost 6 bases and 2 bases respectively, with 7 bases between them. The CDR3 DNA follows: TGCAGTGCCCAGTTTCAAGAGACCCAGTACTTC. It specifies CSAQFQETQYF.

The chain employs TRBV6-5 and TRBJ2-3, with TRBD2 matching over 14 bases. The CDR3 contains 16 residues. The V segment lost 4 bases and the J segment 1 base; nucleotides outside the gene matches: 1. CDR1 and CDR2 from the germline V gene are MNHEY and SVGAGI. CDR3 sequence (DNA): TGTGCCAGCAGTTTGGGACTAGCGGGGGGCACAGATACGCAGTATTTT. Its translation is CASSLGLAGGTDTQYF.

The rearrangement joins TRBV7-9 to TRBJ1-3; tentatively, D is TRBD1 (6 bases). The CDR3 has 13 amino acids. V was cut by 9 bases and J by 0 bases, with 9 bases left in between. The germline V gene encodes CDR1 SEHNR and CDR2 FQNEAQ (reference sequence). The CDR3 protein is CAREDSSGNTIYF. In DNA form, the CDR3 reads TGTGCCAGAGAGGACAGCTCTGGAAACACCATATATTTT.

This chain links TRBV18 with TRBJ2-1; D gene uncertain. The germline CDR1 and CDR2 sequences are KGHSH and LQKENI. The CDR3 has 15 amino acids. The V end was cut by 0 bases, the J end by 6 bases, with 12 bases between. This CDR3 is CASSPPSMSGNEQFF. As DNA, the CDR3 is TGTGCCAGCTCACCACCGAGCATGTCAGGCAATGAGCAGTTCTTC.

This clone was observed a single time. This chain connects TRBV28 to TRBJ1-1, with 8 bases that match TRBD1. CDR1 is MDHEN and CDR2 is SYDVKM in the germline V gene. V dropped 9 bases and J dropped 1; count of bases not matched to a gene: 4. This CDR3 has 13 residues. The CDR3 is CASRQGSNTEAFF. The CDR3 nucleotides read TGTGCCAGTCGACAGGGGTCGAACACTGAAGCTTTCTTT.

This clone was counted many times. This rearrangement joins TRBV2 to TRBJ2-1, with D unclear. V lost 4 bases to trimming and J lost 9 bases, with 13 bases between them. Per the germline V gene, CDR1 is SNHLY and CDR2 is FYNNEI. The CDR3 runs to 13 residues. The CDR3: CASSGVGDVEQFF. DNA for the CDR3: TGTGCCAGCAGTGGAGTTGGAGATGTTGAGCAGTTCTTC.

V gene TRBV7-8 combines with J gene TRBJ2-7; tentative D call: TRBD2 (6 bases). V shed 4 bases and J shed 2 bases, with 15 bases lying between them. This CDR3 spans 15 amino acids. Germline V gene sequence: CDR1 SGHVS, CDR2 FQNEAQ. The CDR3 region is CASSSPVEGTYEQYF. Here the CDR3 DNA reads TGTGCCAGCAGCTCGCCGGTGGAGGGAACCTACGAGCAGTACTTC.

This clone was recorded only once. The J gene is TRBJ2-7, the V gene TRBV11-2, with D hard to call. The V end was cut by 0 bases, the J end by 0 bases, with 12 bases between. The CDR3 spans 16 residues. Germline CDR1 SGHAT, CDR2 FQNNGV. In DNA, the CDR3 is TGTGCCAGCAGCTTAGAATGGTCACCGAGCTCCTACGAGCAGTACTTC. Translating it yields CASSLEWSPSSYEQYF.

The chain links TRBV5-4 to TRBJ2-5; TRBD1 matches at 8 bases. The length of the CDR3 is 14 residues. In germline, CDR1 is SGHNT, CDR2 YYREEE (reference sequence). V lost 4 bases and J lost 3; bases outside the gene matches: 5. In nucleotides, the CDR3 is TGTGCCAGCAGCCAGACAGGGGACGAAGAGACCCAGTACTTC. Protein sequence: CASSQTGDEETQYF. The whole variable domain, remainder taken from reference TRBV5-4 and TRBJ2-5, is ETGVTQSPTHLIKTRGQQVTLRCSSQSGHNTVSWYQQALGQGPQFIFQYYREEENGRGNFPPRFSGLQFPNYSSELNVNALELDDSALYLCASSQTGDEETQYFGPGTRLLVL.

This clone turned up a few times. This chain joins TRBV2 and TRBJ2-3; D remains unclear. Deletions cut 5 bases from V and 6 bases from J, with 18 bases between. The CDR3 consists of 15 residues. Germline lookup yields CDR1 SNHLY and CDR2 FYNNEI. This CDR3 is CASSSPHAAEDTQYF. The CDR3 bases are TGTGCCAGCAGTTCACCACACGCGGCGGAGGATACGCAGTATTTT.

In nucleotides, the CDR3 is TGCGCCAGCAGCTTGTCGACCTCGGGTGCCTATGGCTACACCTTC. Translated, it gives CASSLSTSGAYGYTF. The chain recombines TRBV5-1 with TRBJ1-2; D gene ambiguous. V lost 1 base and J lost 4, with 14 bases in between. Germline V gene sequence: CDR1 SGHRS, CDR2 YFSETQ. There are 15 residues in the CDR3.

This clone came up once. The rearrangement links TRBV6-5 to TRBJ2-2, with 7 bases fitting TRBD2. The CDR3 loop spans 15 amino acids. The germline CDR1 and CDR2 sequences are MNHEY and SVGAGI. The J segment lost 4 bases and the V segment lost 6 bases, leaving 8 bases of the junction unmatched. CDR3 amino acids: CASSETSISTGELFF. CDR3 DNA: TGTGCCAGCAGCGAGACTAGCATATCCACCGGGGAGCTGTTTTTT.

The chain carries TRBV2 and TRBJ2-7; 7 bases are a match to TRBD1. The length of the CDR3 is 15 residues. V gave up 1 base and J gave up 2 bases; unmatched junction bases: 5. CDR1 and CDR2 from the germline V gene are SNHLY and FYNNEI. CDR3 sequence (DNA): TGTGCCAGCAGTGAAGGGAGGACAGGAACCTACGAGCAGTACTTC. It translates to CASSEGRTGTYEQYF.

The V call is TRBV7-9, the J call TRBJ2-7; D is perhaps TRBD1 (7 bases). The V end lost 4 bases, the J end lost 6 bases, and 19 bases lay between the germline ends. Per germline, CDR1 SEHNR and CDR2 FQNEAQ (reference sequence). This CDR3 contains 15 residues. CDR3 sequence reads: CASSYGQGGNSEQYF. CDR3 sequence (DNA): TGTGCCAGCAGCTATGGGCAGGGGGGAAATTCCGAGCAGTACTTC.

The chain uses TRBV7-6 and TRBJ2-1; D not resolved. V was clipped by 5 bases and J by 0 bases, with 11 bases between them. The CDR3 has 15 residues. In germline, CDR1 is SGHVS, CDR2 FNYEAQ. The CDR3: CASSQSESSYNEQFF. Written as DNA, the CDR3 is TGTGCCAGCAGCCAAAGCGAGAGCTCCTACAATGAGCAGTTCTTC.

The gene calls are TRBV9 and TRBJ2-1; D gene uncertain. Trimming took 1 base from V and 0 from J, leaving 11 bases between them. The V gene's germline CDR1 is SGDLS and CDR2 YYNGEE. The CDR3 covers 16 residues. DNA of the CDR3: TGTGCCAGCAGCGTATATAGCCGAAGCTCCTACAATGAGCAGTTCTTC. It is translated as CASSVYSRSSYNEQFF.

This chain uses TRBV6-6 with TRBJ1-1; D is undetermined. This CDR3 has 13 residues. Trimming stripped 6 bases from V and 6 bases from J, with 14 bases between. Germline CDR1 is MNHNY and CDR2 is SVGAGI (reference sequence). CDR3 sequence: CASSAQQRAEAFF. For the CDR3, the DNA is TGTGCCAGCAGCGCTCAGCAGAGGGCTGAAGCTTTCTTT.

V is TRBV9 and J is TRBJ1-1; TRBD1 is a possible D gene (5 bases). Germline CDR1 and CDR2: SGDLS and YYNGEE. The CDR3 has 17 residues. V was clipped by 0 bases and J by 4 bases, with 19 bases between them. In DNA, the CDR3 is TGTGCCAGCAGCGTAGGAGGCAGGGAAGGGTACGGCACTGAAGCTTTCTTT. Its translation: CASSVGGREGYGTEAFF.

This clone was observed a few times. The rearrangement joins TRBV7-2 to TRBJ1-5; TRBD1 agrees at 7 bases. CDR3 length: 16 residues. J gave up 0 bases and V 4 bases, and 6 bases lay outside the gene matches. From germline, CDR1 is SGHTA and CDR2 FQGNSA. CDR3: CASSSTQGYSNQPQHF. For the CDR3, the DNA is TGTGCCAGCAGCTCCACACAGGGGTATAGCAATCAGCCCCAGCATTTT.

The genes are TRBV20-1 and TRBJ1-2; TRBD1 matches 12 bases. Germline CDR1 is DFQATT and CDR2 is SNEGSKA (reference sequence). The CDR3 runs 11 residues. Trimming at V came to 6 bases and at J to 8 bases, leaving 1 base not matched to a gene. CDR3 sequence (DNA): TGCAGTGCCGGGACAGGGGGCGGCTACACCTTC. Protein sequence: CSAGTGGGYTF.

This clone turned up a few times. CDR3 sequence reads: CASSLQGNTEAFF. As DNA, the CDR3 is TGTGCCAGTAGCCTACAGGGGAACACTGAAGCTTTCTTT. The rearrangement links TRBV19 to TRBJ1-1; a weak D match, TRBD1 (6 bases). The CDR3 has 13 amino acids. Looked up from germline, CDR1 is LNHDA and CDR2 is SQIVND (reference sequence). V shed 6 bases and J shed 1 base, with 9 bases lying between them.

The chain links TRBV2 to TRBJ2-7, with D perhaps matching TRBD2 (5 bases). Looked up from germline, CDR1 is SNHLY and CDR2 is FYNNEI. Trimming took off 6 bases at V and 0 bases at J, with 9 bases between the two ends. This CDR3 spans 13 amino acids. CDR3 sequence reads: CASSLAGSYEQYF. The DNA of the CDR3 is TGTGCCAGCAGCCTAGCAGGCTCCTACGAGCAGTACTTC.

The chain has TRBV29-1 and TRBJ1-1; the match to TRBD1 covers 7 bases. V lost 6 bases to trimming and J lost 2 bases; unmatched junction nucleotides: 3. CDR1 and CDR2 from the germline V gene are SQVTM and ANQGSEA. This CDR3 spans 12 amino acids. The CDR3 protein is CSVSGGNTEAFF. The CDR3 coding sequence is TGCAGCGTCTCAGGGGGTAACACTGAAGCTTTCTTT.

This clone was detected only a few times. The CDR3 coding sequence is TGTGCCATCAGTGAGGCGTACAATGAGCAGTTCTTC. Translation gives CAISEAYNEQFF. J is TRBJ2-1 and V is TRBV10-3, with unresolved D. Germline V gives CDR1 ENHRY, CDR2 SYGVKD. Trimming cost V 2 bases and J 4 bases, with 3 bases left between them. This CDR3 comprises 12 residues.

The V gene is TRBV6-5, the J gene TRBJ2-7, with TRBD2 matching 7 bases. Germline CDR1 and CDR2: MNHEY and SVGAGI. J was trimmed by 7 bases and V by 4 bases; bases with no gene match: 7. This CDR3 region has 13 residues. Written as DNA, the CDR3 is TGTGCCAGCAGTTCCCACGGGGGAGGGGAGCAGTACTTC. Translation: CASSSHGGGEQYF.